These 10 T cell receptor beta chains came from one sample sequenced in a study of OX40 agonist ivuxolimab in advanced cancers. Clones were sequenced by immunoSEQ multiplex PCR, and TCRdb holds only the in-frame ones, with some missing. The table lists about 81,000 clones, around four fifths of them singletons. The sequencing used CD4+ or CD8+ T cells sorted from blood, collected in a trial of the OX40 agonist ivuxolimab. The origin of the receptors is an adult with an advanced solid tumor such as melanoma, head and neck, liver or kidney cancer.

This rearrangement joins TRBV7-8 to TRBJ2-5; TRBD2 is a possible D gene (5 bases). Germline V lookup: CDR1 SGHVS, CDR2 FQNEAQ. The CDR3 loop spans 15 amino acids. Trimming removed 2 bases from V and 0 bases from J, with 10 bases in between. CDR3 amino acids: CASSLRRGYQETQYF. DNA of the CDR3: TGTGCCAGCAGCTTACGACGCGGGTACCAAGAGACCCAGTACTTC.

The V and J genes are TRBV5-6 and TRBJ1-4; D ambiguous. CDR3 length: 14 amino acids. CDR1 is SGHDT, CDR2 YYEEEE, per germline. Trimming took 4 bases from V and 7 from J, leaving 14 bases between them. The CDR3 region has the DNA TGTGCCAGCAGCGAGATGGGCGCAAGTGAAAAACTGTTTTTT. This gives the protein CASSEMGASEKLFF.

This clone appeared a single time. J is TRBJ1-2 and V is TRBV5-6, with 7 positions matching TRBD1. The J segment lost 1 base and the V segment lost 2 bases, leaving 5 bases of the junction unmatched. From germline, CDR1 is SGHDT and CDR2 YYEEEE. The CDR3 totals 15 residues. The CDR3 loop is CASSFWDRNNYGYTF. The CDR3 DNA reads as TGTGCCAGCAGCTTCTGGGACAGAAATAACTATGGCTACACCTTC.

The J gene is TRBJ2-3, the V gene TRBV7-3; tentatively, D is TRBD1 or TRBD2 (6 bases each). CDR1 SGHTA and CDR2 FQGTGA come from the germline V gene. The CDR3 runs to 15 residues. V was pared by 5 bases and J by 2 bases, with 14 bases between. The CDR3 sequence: CASSVQGTYTDTQYF. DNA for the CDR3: TGTGCCAGCAGCGTGCAGGGGACTTACACAGATACGCAGTATTTT.

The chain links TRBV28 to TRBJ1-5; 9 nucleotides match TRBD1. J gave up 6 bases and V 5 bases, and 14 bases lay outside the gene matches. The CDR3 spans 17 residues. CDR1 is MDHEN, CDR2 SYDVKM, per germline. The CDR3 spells CASSDTGTGRLSQPQHF. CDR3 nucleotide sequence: TGTGCCAGCAGTGACACCGGGACAGGGAGGCTTTCTCAGCCCCAGCATTTT.

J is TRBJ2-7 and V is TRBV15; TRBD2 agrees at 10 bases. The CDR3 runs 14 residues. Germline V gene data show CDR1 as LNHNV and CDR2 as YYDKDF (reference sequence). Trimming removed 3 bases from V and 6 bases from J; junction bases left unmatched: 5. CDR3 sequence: CATSSELAGPEQYF. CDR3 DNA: TGTGCCACCAGCAGCGAACTAGCGGGGCCCGAGCAGTACTTC.

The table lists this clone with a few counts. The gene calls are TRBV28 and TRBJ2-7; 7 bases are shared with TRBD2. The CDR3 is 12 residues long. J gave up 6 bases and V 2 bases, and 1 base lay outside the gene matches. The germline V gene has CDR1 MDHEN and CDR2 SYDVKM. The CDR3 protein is CASSLSGAEQYF. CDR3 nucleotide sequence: TGTGCCAGCAGTTTAAGCGGGGCCGAGCAGTACTTC.

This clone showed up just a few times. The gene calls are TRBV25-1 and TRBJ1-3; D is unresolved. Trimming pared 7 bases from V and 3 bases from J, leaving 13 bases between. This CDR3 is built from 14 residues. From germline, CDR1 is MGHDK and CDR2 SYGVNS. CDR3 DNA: TGTGCCAGCATGGAGGGAGGTCGTGGAAACACCATATATTTT. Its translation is CASMEGGRGNTIYF.

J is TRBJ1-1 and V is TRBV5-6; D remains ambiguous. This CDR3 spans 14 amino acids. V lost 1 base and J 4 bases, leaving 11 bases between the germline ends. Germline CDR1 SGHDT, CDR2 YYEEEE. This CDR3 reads CASSLRGGGTEAFF. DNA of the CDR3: TGTGCCAGCAGCTTGCGGGGAGGAGGCACTGAAGCTTTCTTT.

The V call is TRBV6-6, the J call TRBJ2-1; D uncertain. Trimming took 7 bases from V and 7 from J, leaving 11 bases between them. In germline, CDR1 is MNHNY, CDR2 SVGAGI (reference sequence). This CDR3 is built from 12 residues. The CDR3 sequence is CASTPSQNEQFF. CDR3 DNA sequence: TGTGCCAGCACCCCCAGTCAGAATGAGCAGTTCTTC.